The 11 T cell receptor beta chains listed next were all sequenced from one sample in a study of T cell responses to AZD1222 COVID-19 vaccine (dated by TCRdb to the early 2020s). The library relied on the immunoSEQ multiplex PCR assay. Drawn from immuneACCESS, this table holds only the in-frame rearrangements with V and J called that TCRdb kept. Clones are partly lost; checked studies trace under half to an unresolved V gene and leave the rest unexplained. Recorded for this sample are under 150,000 clones; just over 90% of them occurred a single time. The ten largest clones represent approximately 5.4% of the sample. The meaning of the sample's time point label: baseline before first vaccination. Specimen: peripheral blood, collected on day 0 of AZD1222 vaccination. These receptors originate from an adult in good health.

J is TRBJ1-2 and V is TRBV9; 7 nucleotides agree with TRBD1. Germline V lookup: CDR1 SGDLS, CDR2 YYNGEE. V was pared by 0 bases and J by 5 bases, with 4 bases of the junction left unmatched. The CDR3 has 14 amino acids. This CDR3 reads CASSVGGRGYGYTF. CDR3 sequence (DNA): TGTGCCAGCAGCGTAGGGGGCAGGGGGTATGGCTACACCTTC.

This clone was observed a single time. The rearrangement joins TRBV12-3 or TRBV12-4 to TRBJ1-6; D call uncertain. Trimming took 6 bases from V and 7 from J, leaving 10 bases between them. The CDR3 totals 13 residues. This chain's CDR3 is CASRGTANSPLHF. The DNA for the CDR3 is TGTGCCAGCAGGGGAACAGCCAATTCACCCCTCCACTTT.

The chain uses TRBV5-6 and TRBJ2-7; D might be TRBD1 (6 bases). CDR1 is SGHDT and CDR2 is YYEEEE in the germline V gene. The CDR3 has 14 residues. The V end was cut by 1 base, the J end by 2 bases, with 10 bases between. For the CDR3, the DNA is TGTGCCAGCAGCTTGTATGGACAGACCTACGAGCAGTACTTC. Protein: CASSLYGQTYEQYF.

The rearrangement links TRBV5-6 to TRBJ1-1, with unresolved D. Germline CDR1 reads SGHDT; CDR2 reads YYEEEE. V was trimmed by 3 bases and J by 5 bases, leaving 8 bases between them. The CDR3 totals 12 residues. The CDR3 sequence is CASSSLGTEAFF. The CDR3 DNA reads as TGTGCCAGCAGCTCCTTGGGAACTGAAGCTTTCTTT.

The chain uses TRBV9 and TRBJ2-7; 9 bases line up with TRBD1. CDR1 is SGDLS and CDR2 is YYNGEE in the germline V gene. The CDR3 extends over 18 amino acids. Unmatched junction bases numbered 19, after V lost 4 bases and J lost 5 bases. Here the CDR3 reads CASSPGADLGQGIDEQYF. CDR3 nucleotides: TGTGCCAGCAGCCCAGGGGCGGACTTGGGACAGGGAATCGACGAGCAGTACTTC.

This chain connects TRBV5-5 to TRBJ2-7, with 11 bases matching TRBD2. Germline assignment: CDR1 SGHKS and CDR2 YYEKEE (reference sequence). The CDR3 consists of 16 residues. V lost 4 bases and J lost 0; bases outside the gene matches: 6. As DNA, the CDR3 is TGTGCCAGCAGCCGGGGGACTAGCGGTCCCTCCTACGAGCAGTACTTC. Amino acid sequence: CASSRGTSGPSYEQYF.

The chain is built from TRBV18 and TRBJ2-7, with D unclear. The CDR3 is 14 amino acids. V was pared by 6 bases and J by 5 bases, with 17 bases between. Germline CDR1 reads KGHSH; CDR2 reads LQKENI. CDR3 sequence reads: CASSRTSRVDEQYF. For the CDR3, the DNA is TGTGCCAGCTCTCGAACCTCTCGGGTCGACGAGCAGTACTTC.

The CDR3 here is CASMTGPETQYF. CDR3 sequence (DNA): TGTGCCAGCATGACAGGGCCGGAGACCCAGTACTTC. The rearrangement links TRBV6-5 to TRBJ2-5, with 7 bases fitting TRBD1. The CDR3 has 12 residues. CDR1 and CDR2 from the germline V gene are MNHEY and SVGAGI. The J segment lost 5 bases and the V segment lost 7 bases, leaving 4 bases of the junction unmatched.

The chain combines TRBV5-1 with TRBJ1-1; perhaps TRBD1 as D (5 bases). This CDR3 has 13 amino acids. The V end lost 3 bases, the J end lost 3 bases, and 9 bases lay between the germline ends. CDR1 SGHRS and CDR2 YFSETQ come from the germline V gene. The CDR3 DNA sequence: TGCGCCAGCAGCTCTCAGGGTGACACTGAAGCTTTCTTT. The encoded protein is CASSSQGDTEAFF.

V and J are TRBV18 and TRBJ2-3; 9 bases align to TRBD2. The germline gives CDR1 KGHSH, CDR2 LQKENI. The CDR3 runs 17 residues. V lost 3 bases to trimming and J lost 3 bases; unmatched junction nucleotides: 10. The CDR3 DNA follows: TGTGCCAGCTCACCGATCATTAGCGGGGGCCTGACAGATACGCAGTATTTT. As protein: CASSPIISGGLTDTQYF.

V usage is TRBV7-9 and J usage is TRBJ1-5; 7 positions match TRBD1. The CDR3 runs 15 residues. The J segment lost 2 bases and the V segment lost 3 bases, leaving 4 bases of the junction unmatched. Germline CDR1 is SEHNR and CDR2 is FQNEAQ (reference sequence). CDR3 amino acids: CASSFDRAGNQPQHF. In nucleotides, the CDR3 is TGTGCCAGCAGCTTCGACAGGGCTGGCAATCAGCCCCAGCATTTT.